The 27 T cell receptor beta chains presented below share a single source sample, sequenced in a study of T-cell reconstitution after alpha-beta-depleted transplantation in children. Unique molecular identifiers featured in how the TCRbeta library was prepared. TCRdb independently ran MiXCR on the PCR reads; one entry per CDR3 protein. The sample contains around 960,000 distinct CDR3 sequences, roughly 31% of which appear only once. The specimen was PBMCs, mostly from graft donor cells, collected 360 days after TCRalphabeta/CD19-depleted stem cell transplant. Source of these receptors: a boy younger than two who had a stem cell transplant for SCID, so the T cells may come from the graft donor.

The chain links TRBV20-1 to TRBJ2-7; possibly TRBD2 for D (5 bases). CDR3 length: 13 amino acids. The V gene's germline CDR1 is DFQATT and CDR2 SNEGSKA (reference sequence). Trimming pared 4 bases from V and 4 bases from J, leaving 14 bases between. CDR3 sequence: CSAIEGRWYEQYF. DNA of the CDR3: TGCAGTGCTATCGAGGGCCGCTGGTACGAGCAGTACTTC.

This chain links TRBV3-1 with TRBJ2-1; TRBD1 or TRBD2 may be the D gene (6 bases each). This CDR3 has 16 amino acids. Germline V lookup: CDR1 LGHDT, CDR2 YNNKEL (reference sequence). Trimming removed 1 base from V and 2 bases from J, with 12 bases in between. CDR3 DNA: TGTGCCAGCAGCCAAGCCGGGGGCTACGCCTACAATGAGCAGTTCTTC. It translates to CASSQAGGYAYNEQFF.

This clonotype was seen a few times. This sequence joins TRBV2 and TRBJ2-1; weak D call: TRBD1 (5 bases). Trimming cost V 4 bases and J 15 bases, with 25 bases left between them. This CDR3 comprises 15 residues. CDR1 is SNHLY and CDR2 is FYNNEI in the germline V gene. This CDR3 reads CASSVRQGSWLLAFF. The CDR3 DNA reads as TGTGCCAGCAGTGTGAGGCAGGGTTCGTGGTTGTTGGCGTTCTTC.

The rearrangement joins TRBV4-3 to TRBJ2-3, with 8 bases fitting TRBD2. J gave up 5 bases and V 4 bases, and 14 bases lay outside the gene matches. The CDR3 sequence is 17 residues long. Germline CDR1 is LGHNA and CDR2 is YSLEER. In DNA form, the CDR3 reads TGCGCCAGCAGCCCCATGCTCCGTCGAGCGGGGGTAGATACGCAGTATTTT. Translated, it gives CASSPMLRRAGVDTQYF.

This clonotype was observed a few times. This chain links TRBV6-5 with TRBJ2-2; no clear D gene. Trimming took 8 bases from V and 6 from J, leaving 7 bases between them. The CDR3 length is 11 residues. Per the germline V gene, CDR1 is MNHEY and CDR2 is SVGAGI. CDR3 in DNA: TGTGCCAGCTATGGGGCCGGGGAGCTGTTTTTT. Protein: CASYGAGELFF.

This sequence joins TRBV9 and TRBJ2-7; the D is unclear. CDR1 is SGDLS, CDR2 YYNGEE, per germline. The CDR3 extends over 15 amino acids. Trimming shortened V by 0 bases and J by 3 bases, and 13 bases separated the two germline ends. The CDR3 protein is CASSVVPDRSYEQYF. CDR3 DNA sequence: TGTGCCAGCAGCGTAGTGCCAGACCGCAGCTACGAGCAGTACTTC.

The V and J genes are TRBV7-2 and TRBJ2-3, with D tentatively TRBD1 (5 bases). The CDR3 spans 15 residues. Germline assignment: CDR1 SGHTA and CDR2 FQGNSA. With 0 bases removed from V and 2 bases from J, the gap between germline ends came to 9 bases. The CDR3 sequence is CASSLARGNTDTQYF. For the CDR3, the DNA is TGTGCCAGCAGCTTAGCAAGGGGAAACACAGATACGCAGTATTTT.

The V and J genes are TRBV7-9 and TRBJ2-3, with 8 bases identical to TRBD1. The CDR3 runs to 15 residues. The V and J ends lost 5 bases and 2 bases, in that order; junction bases with no gene match: 6. The germline CDR1 and CDR2 sequences are SEHNR and FQNEAQ (reference sequence). Here the CDR3 reads CASSPSGQATDTQYF. CDR3 nucleotide sequence: TGTGCCAGCAGCCCCTCGGGACAGGCCACAGATACGCAGTATTTT.

This clonotype was found a few times. J is TRBJ2-3 and V is TRBV12-3 or TRBV12-4; no clear D. V lost 7 bases, J lost 2 bases, and 7 bases lay in between. The CDR3 loop spans 12 amino acids. The CDR3 here is CASKTLTDTQYF. The CDR3 DNA is TGTGCCAGCAAGACGCTCACAGATACGCAGTATTTT.

This clonotype has a handful of counts. The chain has TRBV5-1 and TRBJ2-1; TRBD1 matches 7 bases. The V segment lost 7 bases and the J segment 5 bases; nucleotides outside the gene matches: 12. There are 15 residues in the CDR3. Germline V gene lookup returns CDR1 SGHRS and CDR2 YFSETQ. Here the CDR3 DNA reads TGCGCCAGCCGAGCGGTACAGGGGATAAACAATGAGCAGTTCTTC. Amino acids: CASRAVQGINNEQFF.

The chain recombines TRBV2 with TRBJ2-2; 10 bases are a match to TRBD1. V dropped 6 bases and J dropped 5; count of bases not matched to a gene: 6. The CDR3 length is 15 residues. CDR1 and CDR2 (germline): SNHLY, FYNNEI. In nucleotides, the CDR3 is TGTGCCAGCAGGGGACAGGGGAAGGGAACCGGGGAGCTGTTTTTT. This sequence encodes CASRGQGKGTGELFF.

This clonotype was found a few times. The V and J genes are TRBV4-1 and TRBJ2-3; D remains unclear. This CDR3 comprises 15 residues. From germline, CDR1 is MGHRA and CDR2 YSYEKL. Trimming left V 3 bases short and J 5 bases short, with 15 bases between. This chain's CDR3 is CASSHPSFPIDTQYF. The DNA for the CDR3 is TGCGCCAGCAGCCACCCATCCTTTCCTATAGATACGCAGTATTTT.

This clonotype was observed a handful of times. The chain has TRBV5-1 and TRBJ2-3, with 7 nucleotides matching TRBD1. The V segment lost 4 bases and the J segment 2 bases; nucleotides outside the gene matches: 7. Germline V lookup: CDR1 SGHRS, CDR2 YFSETQ. The CDR3 has 15 amino acids. The CDR3 region has the DNA TGCGCCAGCAGCCGGACAGGTCCGACCACAGATACGCAGTATTTT. It is translated as CASSRTGPTTDTQYF.

This rearrangement joins TRBV12-3 or TRBV12-4 to TRBJ2-7; D is unresolved. The V end was cut by 1 base, the J end by 3 bases, with 13 bases between. The CDR3 consists of 15 residues. The CDR3 nucleotides read TGTGCCAGCAGTTTAGTGACGGATCCGGGCTACGAGCAGTACTTC. It is translated as CASSLVTDPGYEQYF.

In DNA form, the CDR3 reads TGTGCCAGCAGTTCGAGGGGGGGGGGCTCCCATCAGCCCCAGCATTTT. Translated: CASSSRGGGSHQPQHF. V and J are TRBV12-3 or TRBV12-4 and TRBJ1-5, with TRBD1 as a possible D gene (6 bases). Trimming took off 4 bases at V and 5 bases at J, with 18 bases between the two ends. The CDR3 covers 16 residues.

This clonotype was recorded once. V usage is TRBV5-1 and J usage is TRBJ2-7; D assignment may be TRBD1 or TRBD2 (5 bases each). CDR3 length: 16 amino acids. Trimming removed 4 bases from V and 3 bases from J, with 20 bases in between. Germline assignment: CDR1 SGHRS and CDR2 YFSETQ. CDR3 sequence reads: CASSPAGTPAVYEQYF. The CDR3 region has the DNA TGCGCCAGCAGCCCAGCAGGGACCCCCGCAGTCTACGAGCAGTACTTC.

This clonotype was recorded at least ten times. The chain uses TRBV5-1 and TRBJ2-7; unclear D gene. Deletions cut 5 bases from V and 4 bases from J, with 13 bases between. The germline CDR1 and CDR2 sequences are SGHRS and YFSETQ. The CDR3 is made up of 13 amino acids. CDR3 region: CASRDMRGYEQYF. As DNA, the CDR3 is TGCGCCAGCAGGGATATGCGAGGATACGAGCAGTACTTC. Together with reference TRBV5-1 and TRBJ2-7, the CDR3 gives the full variable domain: KAGVTQTPRYLIKTRGQQVTLSCSPISGHRSVSWYQQTPGQGLQFLFEYFSETQRNKGNFPGRFSGRQFSNSRSEMNVSTLELGDSALYLCASRDMRGYEQYFGPGTRLTVT.

The sample holds one count of this clonotype. This chain joins TRBV7-2 and TRBJ2-1, with D unresolved. Germline V lookup: CDR1 SGHTA, CDR2 FQGNSA. The V end was cut by 1 base, the J end by 7 bases, with 8 bases between. This CDR3 has 13 residues. The CDR3 loop reads CASSLVATNEQFF. CDR3 DNA sequence: TGTGCCAGCAGCTTAGTTGCGACGAATGAGCAGTTCTTC.

At least ten counts were recorded for this clonotype. This chain links TRBV7-9 with TRBJ2-7; D not certain. Trimming shortened V by 5 bases and J by 10 bases, and 12 bases separated the two germline ends. Per germline, CDR1 SEHNR and CDR2 FQNEAQ (reference sequence). This CDR3 contains 11 residues. The CDR3 here is CASSDSSSQYF. The CDR3, as DNA: TGTGCCAGCAGCGATAGTTCTTCCCAGTACTTC.

This clonotype was found a few times. V usage is TRBV5-1 and J usage is TRBJ2-7; D not resolved. CDR1 SGHRS and CDR2 YFSETQ come from the germline V gene. Trimming shortened V by 5 bases and J by 3 bases, and 12 bases separated the two germline ends. This CDR3 comprises 13 residues. The CDR3 loop reads CASSREYYYEQYF. The CDR3 coding sequence is TGCGCCAGCAGTAGAGAGTACTACTACGAGCAGTACTTC.

This chain uses TRBV4-3 with TRBJ1-4; the D gene is possibly TRBD1 (5 bases). From germline, CDR1 is LGHNA and CDR2 YSLEER. The CDR3 spans 15 residues. V was shortened by 0 bases and J by 5 bases, with 10 bases between the two germline ends. The chain's CDR3 is CASSQDRADNEKLFF. The CDR3 region has the DNA TGCGCCAGCAGCCAAGACAGGGCCGACAATGAAAAACTGTTTTTT.

In DNA, the CDR3 is TGTGCCAGCAGCCGGAGCGGGGGAGCCCGGACCGGGGAGCTGTTTTTT. Translation gives CASSRSGGARTGELFF. The rearrangement uses TRBV7-2 and TRBJ2-2; 8 bases align to TRBD2. The germline gives CDR1 SGHTA, CDR2 FQGNSA. The CDR3 sequence is 16 residues long. V trimming: 5 bases; J trimming: 5 bases; junction bases outside the gene matches: 10.

This clonotype was seen a handful of times. The V gene is TRBV2, the J gene TRBJ1-6; perhaps TRBD1 as D (6 bases). V was cut by 3 bases and J by 5 bases, with 11 bases left in between. The V gene's germline CDR1 is SNHLY and CDR2 FYNNEI. The CDR3 consists of 15 residues. The CDR3 spells CASSDATGNNSPLHF. The CDR3 DNA reads as TGTGCCAGCAGTGATGCGACAGGAAATAATTCACCCCTCCACTTT.

The chain is built from TRBV5-1 and TRBJ2-1; D is uncertain. CDR1 is SGHRS, CDR2 YFSETQ, per germline. V dropped 0 bases and J dropped 3 bases, with 10 bases sitting between them. The CDR3 has 15 amino acids. The CDR3 sequence is CASSLAVSNYNEQFF. CDR3 sequence (DNA): TGCGCCAGCAGCTTGGCGGTCAGTAACTACAATGAGCAGTTCTTC.

The sample holds a few counts of this clonotype. V usage is TRBV11-2 and J usage is TRBJ2-7, with D perhaps TRBD2 (6 bases). Germline V gene data show CDR1 as SGHAT and CDR2 as FQNNGV. V was shortened by 1 base and J by 2 bases, with 12 bases between the two germline ends. This CDR3 region has 15 residues. This chain's CDR3 is CASSLVGLAPYEQYF. In nucleotides, the CDR3 is TGTGCCAGCAGCTTAGTCGGGCTAGCGCCCTACGAGCAGTACTTC.

This clonotype was seen ten or more times. The J gene is TRBJ2-3, the V gene TRBV12-3 or TRBV12-4; TRBD2 matches 9 bases. This CDR3 contains 15 residues. Unmatched junction bases numbered 3, after V lost 4 bases and J lost 1 base. CDR3 DNA sequence: TGTGCCAGCAGTTCTAGGACTAGCGGCACAGATACGCAGTATTTT. It encodes CASSSRTSGTDTQYF.

The genes are TRBV24-1 and TRBJ1-2; no firm D call. The CDR3 spans 15 residues. The V gene lost 4 bases and the J gene lost 0 bases, with 11 bases spanning the gap. The germline V gene has CDR1 KGHDR and CDR2 SFDVKD. The CDR3 DNA is TGTGCCACCAGTGACCCCCGAAAAGCTAACTATGGCTACACCTTC. It is translated as CATSDPRKANYGYTF.